This T cell receptor (beta chain) appears in the sequencing data of a study of molecular identifiers for immune sequencing clone quantification. Broader study findings: Clones carrying above 20 RNA copies accounted for over 98% of effector molecules, under 1% in naive cells.

Library preparation followed earlier protocols using designated TCR primers. TCRdb recomputed calls from the PCR reads with MiXCR, one row per CDR3 protein. The sample lists approximately 680,000 distinct CDR3 sequences, 25% occurring once. The CDR3 runs 13 residues. Germline V gives CDR1 SGHAT, CDR2 FQNNGV. The ends were cut back, 0 bases at V and 6 bases at J, with 6 bases in the middle. It was from 20,000 to 1,000,000 sorted cells, with 10%, 30% or 50% RNA, that naive CD8 libraries came. A CD8+CD4-CCR7+CD45RA+ phenotype served as the sorting definition for naive CD8 T cells. This clonotype was seen repeatedly, ten times or more. Antigen: not known.

The chain recombines TRBV11-2 with TRBJ2-1, with unresolved D. The sequencing input was naive CD8+ T cells from blood, with Jurkat cell RNA spiked in. Subset specified: FACS-sorted CD8+CD4-CCR7+CD45RA+ naive T cells. The TCR sequence derives from a human donor in good health. Some libraries in this study had Jurkat cell RNA spiked in. The CDR3 region is CASSLDWGNEQFF. In DNA form, the CDR3 reads TGTGCCAGCAGCTTAGATTGGGGCAATGAGCAGTTCTTC.